One sample yielded the 28 T cell receptor beta chains listed below, sequenced in a study of glioma-infiltrating T cells. TCR alpha and beta CDR3 regions were amplified from RNA using iRepertoire nested multiplex PCR. TCRdb itself ran the multiplex PCR reads through MiXCR, one entry per CDR3 protein. Of around 140,000 distinct CDR3 sequences listed, about two fifths are singletons. The specimen was glioma tissue, nonneoplastic brain tissue, or PBMCs (not recorded which). The receptors here all came from a human donor with low-grade glioma or glioblastoma, undergoing nonglioma brain surgery, or in good health (not recorded which).

This clonotype has a handful of counts. The chain employs TRBV20-1 and TRBJ2-1; TRBD2 agrees at 13 bases. CDR1 and CDR2 from the germline V gene are DFQATT and SNEGSKA (reference sequence). Trimming took 5 bases from V and 12 from J; bases not matched to a gene: 10. The CDR3 is 14 amino acids. The CDR3 reads CSASRTSGSEGQFF. In DNA form, the CDR3 reads TGCAGTGCTTCCCGGACTAGCGGGAGTGAAGGGCAGTTCTTC.

The chain employs TRBV29-1 and TRBJ2-7, with 8 bases lining up with TRBD2. Germline CDR1 and CDR2: SQVTM and ANQGSEA. After removal of 6 bases from V and 3 bases from J, the junction contained 7 bases not matched to a gene. This CDR3 comprises 13 residues. The CDR3 DNA reads as TGCAGCGTCGTTACGGGGGGGGTCTACGAGCAGTACTTC. This sequence encodes CSVVTGGVYEQYF.

V and J are TRBV6-2 or TRBV6-3 and TRBJ1-3; a weak D match, TRBD1 (5 bases). The V end lost 6 bases, the J end lost 3 bases, and 12 bases lay between the germline ends. CDR1 and CDR2 from the germline V gene are MNHEY and SVGEGT. This CDR3 has 14 residues. The CDR3 sequence: CASSNAGGGNTIYF. CDR3 coding DNA: TGTGCCAGCAGCAACGCCGGGGGTGGAAACACCATATATTTT.

This clonotype was seen ten or more times. The chain is built from TRBV6-1 and TRBJ1-2; the D gene is possibly TRBD1 (5 bases). From germline, CDR1 is MNHNS and CDR2 SASEGT. Trimming cost V 8 bases and J 2 bases, with 6 bases left between them. This CDR3 comprises 11 residues. The CDR3 nucleotides are TGTGCCAGCGGGGGGAACTATGGCTACACCTTC. It specifies CASGGNYGYTF.

This clonotype showed up many times. The gene calls are TRBV6-1 and TRBJ2-3; the match to TRBD1 covers 8 bases. Germline-derived CDR1 and CDR2 are MNHNS and SASEGT. Trimming cost V 7 bases and J 4 bases; bases outside gene matches: 7. CDR3 length equals 14 residues. The chain's CDR3 is CASIEGQGPDTQYF. DNA for the CDR3: TGTGCCAGCATCGAAGGACAGGGACCAGATACGCAGTATTTT.

The V call is TRBV27, the J call TRBJ2-7; perhaps D is TRBD1 or TRBD2 (5 bases each). V was shortened by 6 bases and J by 2 bases, with 20 bases between the two germline ends. This CDR3 comprises 16 residues. The germline gives CDR1 MNHEY, CDR2 SMNVEV (reference sequence). In DNA, the CDR3 is TGTGCCAGCAGACTCACCGCCGGGACGGACGCCTACGAGCAGTACTTC. Protein product: CASRLTAGTDAYEQYF.

A remark on this clonotype: A read error may be the cause here, since a much bigger clone is one base away. This chain connects TRBV19 to TRBJ1-6, with D uncertain. From germline, CDR1 is LNHDA and CDR2 SQIVND (reference sequence). The CDR3 is 13 amino acids. Written as DNA, the CDR3 is TGTGCCAGTAGTACCACCTCTAATTCACCCGTCCACTTT. It encodes CASSTTSNSPVHF. The full variable domain, rest sourced from reference TRBV19 and TRBJ1-6, is DGGITQSPKYLFRKEGQNVTLSCEQNLNHDAMYWYRQDPGQGLRLIYYSQIVNDFQKGDIAEGYSVSREKKESFPLTVTSAQKNPTAFYLCASSTTSNSPVHFGNGTRLTVT.

This clonotype has a count of ten or more. This chain joins TRBV4-2 and TRBJ1-5, with 10 nucleotides matching TRBD1. Unmatched junction bases numbered 3, after V lost 0 bases and J lost 7 bases. Germline V gene lookup returns CDR1 LGHNA and CDR2 YNFKEQ. The length of the CDR3 is 15 residues. The CDR3 protein is CASSQETGGRQPQHF. The DNA for the CDR3 is TGTGCCAGCAGCCAAGAGACAGGGGGCCGGCAGCCCCAGCATTTT.

In its sample, this clonotype was seen a few times. The chain has TRBV7-2 and TRBJ2-5; D is unresolved. Germline lookup yields CDR1 SGHTA and CDR2 FQGNSA. With 5 bases removed from V and 3 bases from J, the gap between germline ends came to 4 bases. The CDR3 spans 11 residues. The CDR3: CASSRKETQYF. The CDR3 nucleotides read TGTGCCAGCAGCCGAAAAGAGACCCAGTACTTC.

Notes on this clonotype: At one end, the junction sequence differs from germline, possibly due to a read error. The chain recombines TRBV20-1 with TRBJ2-3; D perhaps matches TRBD2 (6 bases). The CDR3 contains 16 residues. CDR1 and CDR2 from the germline V gene are DFQATT and SNEGSKA (reference sequence). The CDR3 DNA reads as TGCAGTGCTAGAGGAACGGGCGCACGCTCGGGAGATAAGCAGTATTTT. Translated: CSARGTGARSGDKQYF.

The V gene is TRBV7-2, the J gene TRBJ2-6; D uncertain. The germline V and J ends were trimmed by 0 bases and 4 bases, with 7 bases remaining between them. The CDR3 has 15 amino acids. Looked up from germline, CDR1 is SGHTA and CDR2 is FQGNSA. CDR3 coding DNA: TGTGCCAGCAGCTTAGCGGGGAACGGGGCCAACGTCCTGACTTTC. Its translation is CASSLAGNGANVLTF. The full variable domain, its missing parts supplied by reference TRBV7-2 and TRBJ2-6, is GAGVSQSPSNKVTEKGKDVELRCDPISGHTALYWYRQSLGQGLEFLIYFQGNSAPDKSGLPSDRFSAERTGGSVSTLTIQRTQQEDSAVYLCASSLAGNGANVLTFGAGSRLTVL.

The V call is TRBV10-3, the J call TRBJ2-1, with D perhaps TRBD1 (5 bases). CDR1 is ENHRY, CDR2 SYGVKD, per germline. Trimming took off 3 bases at V and 6 bases at J, with 15 bases between the two ends. The CDR3 sequence is 15 residues long. In DNA form, the CDR3 reads TGTGCCATCAGTGATTCTGGAAAAGGGGCCAATGAGCAGTTCTTC. Protein sequence: CAISDSGKGANEQFF.

With regard to this clonotype: Being one base from a much bigger clone, this may be a read error. This chain links TRBV6-5 with TRBJ2-7; 8 bases fit TRBD2. Per germline, CDR1 MNHEY and CDR2 SVGAGI. This CDR3 has 14 amino acids. The V gene end was trimmed by 6 bases and the J gene end by 7 bases; junction bases not matched to a gene: 11. The chain's CDR3 is CASSFSGVFNEQYF. Here the CDR3 DNA reads TGTGCCAGCAGCTTTAGCGGGGTCTTTAATGAGCAGTACTTC.

This clonotype appeared many times. This chain links TRBV6-1 with TRBJ1-1; D is perhaps TRBD1 (6 bases). The CDR3 spans 12 residues. Trimming removed 6 bases at V and 6 bases at J, with 11 bases between. In germline, CDR1 is MNHNS, CDR2 SASEGT. The CDR3 spells CASRTGISEAFF. The CDR3 nucleotides read TGTGCCAGCAGAACAGGGATCTCTGAAGCTTTCTTT.

This clonotype came up a few times. The rearrangement links TRBV7-2 to TRBJ2-7; tentative D call: TRBD1 (6 bases). This CDR3 spans 13 amino acids. Trimming shortened V by 5 bases and J by 4 bases, and 12 bases separated the two germline ends. From germline, CDR1 is SGHTA and CDR2 FQGNSA. CDR3 protein: CASSEGTSYEQYF. CDR3 DNA sequence: TGTGCCAGCAGCGAAGGGACATCATACGAGCAGTACTTC.

This clonotype occurred a few times. The chain employs TRBV3-1 and TRBJ2-1, with a possible D match to TRBD2 (6 bases). The CDR3 is made up of 18 amino acids. Between the trimmed V and J ends, which lost 1 base and 6 bases, there was a span of 22 bases. CDR1 and CDR2 (germline): LGHDT, YNNKEL (reference sequence). The CDR3 reads CASSQGMVAEDVRNEQFF. The CDR3 coding sequence is TGTGCCAGCAGCCAAGGTATGGTAGCGGAGGACGTACGCAATGAGCAGTTCTTC.

This chain links TRBV20-1 with TRBJ1-1; D is ambiguous. Germline V gene sequence: CDR1 DFQATT, CDR2 SNEGSKA (reference sequence). CDR3 length equals 13 residues. V was pared by 6 bases and J by 1 base, with 12 bases between. CDR3 in DNA: TGCAGTGCCACTCAAAGTCCGAACACTGAAGCTTTCTTT. Translated: CSATQSPNTEAFF.

Points on this clonotype: A single base separates this from a much larger clone, so it may be a read error. No conserved phenylalanine or tryptophan ends this CDR3, so it is likely a read error. This chain joins TRBV20-1 and TRBJ2-1; 8 nucleotides line up with TRBD1. Trimming at V came to 7 bases and at J to 3 bases, leaving 2 bases not matched to a gene. Germline-derived CDR1 and CDR2 are DFQATT and SNEGSKA (reference sequence). The length of the CDR3 is 12 residues. CDR3 residues: CSVQGGYNEQFS. As DNA, the CDR3 is TGCAGTGTACAGGGGGGCTACAATGAGCAGTTCTCC.

Concerning this clonotype: This may come from a read error, since a much larger clone is one base off. CDR3 DNA sequence: TGCAGTGCTAGAGTGGCATATGTTAAGTACTTC. Translation: CSARVAYVKYF. V usage is TRBV20-1 and J usage is TRBJ2-4; D gene ambiguous. Germline values: CDR1 DFQATT, CDR2 SNEGSKA (reference sequence). The CDR3 contains 11 residues. V lost 1 base and J 14 bases, leaving 12 bases between the germline ends.

Of note for this clonotype: This could be a read error, since a much larger clone is one nucleotide away. V and J are TRBV6-6 and TRBJ1-5; D perhaps matches TRBD1 (5 bases). In germline, CDR1 is MNHNY, CDR2 SVGAGI (reference sequence). There are 16 residues in the CDR3. CDR3 residues: CASSYSTALSNQPKHF. In DNA form, the CDR3 reads TGTGCCAGCAGTTACTCGACAGCCCTTAGCAATCAGCCCAAGCATTTT.

This chain joins TRBV6-1 and TRBJ1-5, with D possibly matching TRBD1 (5 bases). The length of the CDR3 is 14 residues. Per the germline V gene, CDR1 is MNHNS and CDR2 is SASEGT. Trimming removed 5 bases at V and 4 bases at J, with 12 bases between. The CDR3 protein is CASSYAGWNQPQHF. CDR3 DNA: TGTGCCAGCAGTTATGCAGGGTGGAATCAGCCCCAGCATTTT.

The chain uses TRBV2 and TRBJ2-3; perhaps TRBD2 as D (6 bases). Germline assignment: CDR1 SNHLY and CDR2 FYNNEI. The CDR3 consists of 14 residues. With 6 bases removed from V and 5 bases from J, the gap between germline ends came to 15 bases. The CDR3: CASRDGAGLDTQYF. For the CDR3, the DNA is TGTGCCAGCAGAGATGGGGCGGGATTAGATACGCAGTATTTT.

This clonotype was recorded a few times. V is TRBV20-1 and J is TRBJ2-7; D not certain. Per the germline V gene, CDR1 is DFQATT and CDR2 is SNEGSKA (reference sequence). V lost 4 bases to trimming and J lost 3 bases, with 19 bases between them. This CDR3 has 15 amino acids. This chain's CDR3 is CSATKLVDSSYEQYF. The CDR3 DNA reads TGCAGTGCTACAAAACTCGTCGATTCAAGCTACGAGCAGTACTTC.

The gene calls are TRBV12-3 or TRBV12-4 and TRBJ2-3, with D maybe TRBD2 (6 bases). V gave up 7 bases and J gave up 0 bases, with 11 bases separating them. CDR3 length equals 14 residues. In DNA form, the CDR3 reads TGTGCCAGCACCCCCGGGACTAGCACAGATACGCAGTATTTT. Its protein product is CASTPGTSTDTQYF.

The chain links TRBV20-1 to TRBJ2-5, with D maybe TRBD1 (5 bases). Per germline, CDR1 DFQATT and CDR2 SNEGSKA (reference sequence). Trimming stripped 5 bases from V and 8 bases from J, with 18 bases between. The CDR3 contains 13 residues. The CDR3 DNA sequence: TGCAGTGCTCTTAAGACAGTTTTGGATACCCAGTACTTC. Translation: CSALKTVLDTQYF.

The J gene is TRBJ1-2, the V gene TRBV6-2 or TRBV6-3; weak D call: TRBD1 (6 bases). Per the germline V gene, CDR1 is MNHEY and CDR2 is SVGEGT. Trimming cost V 6 bases and J 6 bases, with 14 bases left between them. The CDR3 covers 13 residues. CDR3 region: CASRRTETHGYTF. The CDR3, as DNA: TGTGCCAGCAGGCGGACAGAAACCCATGGCTACACCTTC.

The chain employs TRBV28 and TRBJ1-1; D perhaps matches TRBD1 (5 bases). This CDR3 is built from 16 residues. Germline CDR1 is MDHEN and CDR2 is SYDVKM. Trimming removed 3 bases at V and 0 bases at J, with 14 bases between. The DNA for the CDR3 is TGTGCCAGCAGTTTGGCAGGGAGGATCATGAACACTGAAGCTTTCTTT. Its translation is CASSLAGRIMNTEAFF.

V usage is TRBV7-2 and J usage is TRBJ1-6, with D unclear. The length of the CDR3 is 16 residues. Germline-derived CDR1 and CDR2 are SGHTA and FQGNSA. Trimming left V 1 base short and J 5 bases short, with 12 bases between. The CDR3 region is CASSLDGAGNNSPLHF. For the CDR3, the DNA is TGTGCCAGCAGCTTAGATGGCGCAGGCAATAATTCACCCCTCCACTTT.